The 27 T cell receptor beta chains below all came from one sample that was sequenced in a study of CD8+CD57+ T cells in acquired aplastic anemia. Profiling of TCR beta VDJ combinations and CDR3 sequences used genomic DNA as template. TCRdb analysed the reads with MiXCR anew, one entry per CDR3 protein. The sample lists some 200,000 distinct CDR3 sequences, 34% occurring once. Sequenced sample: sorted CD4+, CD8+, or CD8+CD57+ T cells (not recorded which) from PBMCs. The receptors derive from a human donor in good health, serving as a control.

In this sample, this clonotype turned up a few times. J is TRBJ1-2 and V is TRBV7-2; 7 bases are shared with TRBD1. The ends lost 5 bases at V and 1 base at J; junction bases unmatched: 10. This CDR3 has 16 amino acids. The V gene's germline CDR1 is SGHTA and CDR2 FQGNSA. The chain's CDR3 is CASSGRRPGGNYGYTF. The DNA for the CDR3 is TGTGCCAGCAGCGGCCGCCGGCCAGGGGGTAACTATGGCTACACCTTC.

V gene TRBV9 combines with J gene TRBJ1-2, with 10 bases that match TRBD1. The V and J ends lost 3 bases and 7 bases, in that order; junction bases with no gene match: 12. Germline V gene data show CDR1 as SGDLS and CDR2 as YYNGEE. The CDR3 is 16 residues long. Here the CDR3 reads CASSGIRDRGGGGYTF. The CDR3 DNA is TGTGCCAGCAGCGGGATTCGGGACAGGGGAGGAGGTGGCTACACCTTC.

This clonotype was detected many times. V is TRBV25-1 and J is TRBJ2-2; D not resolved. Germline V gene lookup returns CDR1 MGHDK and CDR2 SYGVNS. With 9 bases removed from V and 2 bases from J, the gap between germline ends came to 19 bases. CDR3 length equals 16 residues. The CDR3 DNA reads TGTGCCAGTACATCCGGCGGATCCCATAACACCGGGGAGCTGTTTTTT. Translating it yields CASTSGGSHNTGELFF.

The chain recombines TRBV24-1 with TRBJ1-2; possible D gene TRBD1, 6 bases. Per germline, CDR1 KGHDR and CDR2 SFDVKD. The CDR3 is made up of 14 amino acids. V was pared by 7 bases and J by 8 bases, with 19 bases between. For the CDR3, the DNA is TGTGCCACCAGGAAAGGGGGTATCCGTCGAGGCTACACCTTC. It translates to CATRKGGIRRGYTF.

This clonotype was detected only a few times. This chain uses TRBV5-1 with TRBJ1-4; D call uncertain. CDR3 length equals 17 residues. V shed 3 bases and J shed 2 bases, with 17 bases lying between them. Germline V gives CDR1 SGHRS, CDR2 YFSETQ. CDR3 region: CASSSDGWGSTNEKLFF. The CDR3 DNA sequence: TGCGCCAGCAGCTCCGACGGTTGGGGTTCGACTAATGAAAAACTGTTTTTT.

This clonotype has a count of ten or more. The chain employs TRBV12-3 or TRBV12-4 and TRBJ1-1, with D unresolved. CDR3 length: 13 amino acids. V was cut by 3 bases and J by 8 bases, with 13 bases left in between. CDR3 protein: CASSLYRWAEAFF. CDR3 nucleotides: TGTGCCAGCAGTTTGTATAGATGGGCGGAAGCTTTCTTT.

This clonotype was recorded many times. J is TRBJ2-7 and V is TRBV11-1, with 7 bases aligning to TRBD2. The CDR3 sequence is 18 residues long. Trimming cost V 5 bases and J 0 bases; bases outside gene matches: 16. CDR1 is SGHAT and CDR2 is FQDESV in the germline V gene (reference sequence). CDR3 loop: CASSPVWGLSLSSYEQYF. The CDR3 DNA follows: TGTGCCAGCAGCCCAGTATGGGGACTAAGTCTTAGCTCCTACGAGCAGTACTTC.

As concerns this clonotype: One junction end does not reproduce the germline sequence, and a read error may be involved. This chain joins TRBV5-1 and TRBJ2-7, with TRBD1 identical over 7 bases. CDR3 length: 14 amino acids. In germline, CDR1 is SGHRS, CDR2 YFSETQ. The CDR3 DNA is TGCGCCAGCAGCTCCGGGACAGCAACCTACGGGCAGTACTTC. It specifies CASSSGTATYGQYF.

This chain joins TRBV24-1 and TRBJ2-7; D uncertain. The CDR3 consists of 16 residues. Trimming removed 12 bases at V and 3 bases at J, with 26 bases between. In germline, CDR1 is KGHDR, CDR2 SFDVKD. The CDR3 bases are TGTGCCCCCGGACCCCCCCTTTACAGCACTATCTACGAGCAGTACTTC. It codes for CAPGPPLYSTIYEQYF.

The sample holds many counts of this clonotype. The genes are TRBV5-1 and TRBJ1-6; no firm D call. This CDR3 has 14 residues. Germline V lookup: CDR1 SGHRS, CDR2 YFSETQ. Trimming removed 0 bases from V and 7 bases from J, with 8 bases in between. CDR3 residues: CASSLAGGNSPLHF. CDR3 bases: TGCGCCAGCAGCTTGGCCGGAGGGAATTCACCCCTCCACTTT.

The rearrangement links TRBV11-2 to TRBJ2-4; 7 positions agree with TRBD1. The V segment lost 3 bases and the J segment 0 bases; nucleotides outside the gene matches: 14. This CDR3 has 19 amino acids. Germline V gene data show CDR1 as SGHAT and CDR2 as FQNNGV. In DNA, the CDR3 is TGTGCCAGCAGCTTCCCCGGGACAGTTGACAACCTAGCCAAAAACATTCAGTACTTC. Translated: CASSFPGTVDNLAKNIQYF.

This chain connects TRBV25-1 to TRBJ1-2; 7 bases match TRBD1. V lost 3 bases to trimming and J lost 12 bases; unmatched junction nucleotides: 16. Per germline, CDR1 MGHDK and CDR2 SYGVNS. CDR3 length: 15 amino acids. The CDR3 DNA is TGTGCCAGCAGTGACAACAGACAGGGCATCTCTGGAAACACCTTC. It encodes CASSDNRQGISGNTF.

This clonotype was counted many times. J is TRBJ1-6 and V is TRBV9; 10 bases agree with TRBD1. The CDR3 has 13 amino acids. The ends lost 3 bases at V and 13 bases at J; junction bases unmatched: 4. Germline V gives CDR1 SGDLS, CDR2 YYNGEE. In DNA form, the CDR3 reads TGTGCCAGCAGCGCGGGGACAGGGGAGCCCCTCCACTTT. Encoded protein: CASSAGTGEPLHF. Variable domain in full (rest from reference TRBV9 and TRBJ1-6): DSGVTQTPKHLITATGQRVTLRCSPRSGDLSVYWYQQSLDQGLQFLIQYYNGEERAKGNILERFSAQQFPDLHSELNLSSLELGDSALYFCASSAGTGEPLHFGNGTRLTVT.

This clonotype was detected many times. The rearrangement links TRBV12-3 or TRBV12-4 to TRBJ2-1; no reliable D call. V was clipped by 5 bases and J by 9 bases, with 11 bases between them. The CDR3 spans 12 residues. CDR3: CASSPPRGEQFF. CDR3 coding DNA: TGTGCCAGCAGTCCCCCTAGAGGTGAGCAGTTCTTC.

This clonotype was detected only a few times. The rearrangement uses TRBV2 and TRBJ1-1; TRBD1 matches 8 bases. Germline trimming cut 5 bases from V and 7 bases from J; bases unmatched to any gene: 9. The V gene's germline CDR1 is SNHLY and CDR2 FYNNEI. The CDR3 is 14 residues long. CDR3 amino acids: CASSFRQGAVEAFF. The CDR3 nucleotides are TGTGCCAGCAGTTTCCGGCAGGGGGCTGTTGAAGCTTTCTTT.

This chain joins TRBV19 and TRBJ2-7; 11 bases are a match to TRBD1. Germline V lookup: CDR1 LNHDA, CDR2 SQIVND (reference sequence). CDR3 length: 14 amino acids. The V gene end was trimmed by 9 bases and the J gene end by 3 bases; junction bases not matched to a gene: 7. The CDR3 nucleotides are TGTGCCAGCAAATCGGACAGGGGGCACTACGAGCAGTACTTC. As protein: CASKSDRGHYEQYF.

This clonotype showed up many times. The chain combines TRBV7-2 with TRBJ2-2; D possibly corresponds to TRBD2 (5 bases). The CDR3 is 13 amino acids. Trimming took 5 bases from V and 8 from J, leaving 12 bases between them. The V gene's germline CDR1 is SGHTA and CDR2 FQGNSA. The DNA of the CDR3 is TGTGCCAGCAGCCTCCCGGGATGGGGGGAGCTGTTTTTT. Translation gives CASSLPGWGELFF.

Here the CDR3 reads CASSGRTGNTEAFF. The CDR3 bases are TGTGCCAGCAGTGGAAGGACGGGAAACACTGAAGCTTTCTTT. This chain joins TRBV25-1 and TRBJ1-1; D is uncertain. CDR3 length: 14 residues. Germline V gene lookup returns CDR1 MGHDK and CDR2 SYGVNS. The V and J ends lost 4 bases and 2 bases respectively, with 11 bases between them.

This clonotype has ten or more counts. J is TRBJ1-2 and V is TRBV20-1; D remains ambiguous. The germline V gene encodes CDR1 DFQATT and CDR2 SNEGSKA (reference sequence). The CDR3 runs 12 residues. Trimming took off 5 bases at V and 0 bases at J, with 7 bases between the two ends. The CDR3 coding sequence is TGCAGTGCTGAAGGTCCTAACTATGGCTACACCTTC. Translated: CSAEGPNYGYTF.

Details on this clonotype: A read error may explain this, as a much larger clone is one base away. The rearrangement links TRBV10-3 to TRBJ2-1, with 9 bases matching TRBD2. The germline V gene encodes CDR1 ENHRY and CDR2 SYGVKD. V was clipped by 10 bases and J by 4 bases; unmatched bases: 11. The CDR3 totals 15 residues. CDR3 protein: CASSVGLATYNEQFF. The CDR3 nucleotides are TGTGCCAGCAGCGTAGGACTAGCGACTTACAATGAGCAGTTCTTC.

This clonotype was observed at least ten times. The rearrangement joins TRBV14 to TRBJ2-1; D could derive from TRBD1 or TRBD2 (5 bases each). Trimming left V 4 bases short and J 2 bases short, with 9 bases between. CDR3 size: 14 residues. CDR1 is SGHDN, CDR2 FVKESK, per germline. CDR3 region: CASSRDATYNEQFF. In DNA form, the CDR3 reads TGTGCCAGCAGCCGGGACGCAACCTACAATGAGCAGTTCTTC.

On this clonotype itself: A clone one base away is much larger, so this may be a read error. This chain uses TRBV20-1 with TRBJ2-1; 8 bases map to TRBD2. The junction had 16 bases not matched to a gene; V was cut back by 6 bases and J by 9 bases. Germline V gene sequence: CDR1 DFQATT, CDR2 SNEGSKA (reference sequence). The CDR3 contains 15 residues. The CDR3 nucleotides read TGCAGTGCCCCTCGGGGTGGGCGGGGGGTGACTGAGCAGTTCTTC. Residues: CSAPRGGRGVTEQFF.

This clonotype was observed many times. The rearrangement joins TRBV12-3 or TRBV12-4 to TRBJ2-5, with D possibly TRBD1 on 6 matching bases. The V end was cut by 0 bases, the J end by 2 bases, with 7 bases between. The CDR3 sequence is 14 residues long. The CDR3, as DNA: TGTGCCAGCAGTTTAGCGGGGGCACAAGAGACCCAGTACTTC. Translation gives CASSLAGAQETQYF.

The CDR3 DNA follows: TGTGCCACCAGCAGCTTATTGGGGCAGGGCACAGATACGCAGTATTTT. It codes for CATSSLLGQGTDTQYF. This chain links TRBV15 with TRBJ2-3, with D maybe TRBD1 (5 bases). The ends were cut back, 3 bases at V and 1 base at J, with 14 bases in the middle. From germline, CDR1 is LNHNV and CDR2 YYDKDF (reference sequence). The length of the CDR3 is 16 residues.

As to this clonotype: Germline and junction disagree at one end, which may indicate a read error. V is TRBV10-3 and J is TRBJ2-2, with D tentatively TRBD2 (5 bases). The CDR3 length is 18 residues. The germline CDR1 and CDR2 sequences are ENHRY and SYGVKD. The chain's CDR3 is CASSYSRTPGLNTGELFF. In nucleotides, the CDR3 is TGTGCCAGCAGTTACTCTCGGACCCCGGGGTTGAACACCGGGGAGCTGTTTTTT.

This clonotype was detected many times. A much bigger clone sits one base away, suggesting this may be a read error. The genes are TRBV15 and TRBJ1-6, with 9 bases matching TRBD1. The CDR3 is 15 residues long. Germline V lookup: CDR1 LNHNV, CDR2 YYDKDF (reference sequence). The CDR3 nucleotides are TGTGCCACCAGCAGTGGGGACAGGGCCAAATCACCCCTCCGCTTT. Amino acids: CATSSGDRAKSPLRF.

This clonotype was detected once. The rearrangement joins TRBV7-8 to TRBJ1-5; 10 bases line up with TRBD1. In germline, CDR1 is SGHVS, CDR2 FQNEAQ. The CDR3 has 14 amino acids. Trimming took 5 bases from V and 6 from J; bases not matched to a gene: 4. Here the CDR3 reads CASSGTGESQPQHF. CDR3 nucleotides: TGTGCCAGCAGCGGGACAGGGGAAAGTCAGCCCCAGCATTTT.